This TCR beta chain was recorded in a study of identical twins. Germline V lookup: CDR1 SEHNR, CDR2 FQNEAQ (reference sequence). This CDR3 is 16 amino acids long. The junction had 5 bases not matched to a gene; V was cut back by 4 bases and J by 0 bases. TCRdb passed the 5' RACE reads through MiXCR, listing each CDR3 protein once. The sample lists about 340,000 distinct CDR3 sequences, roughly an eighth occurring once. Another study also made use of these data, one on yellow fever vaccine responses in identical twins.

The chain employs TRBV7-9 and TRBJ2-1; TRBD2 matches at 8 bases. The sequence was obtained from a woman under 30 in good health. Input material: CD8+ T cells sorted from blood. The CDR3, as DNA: TGTGCCAGCAGCTCGGGGGGGCACAGCTCCTACAATGAGCAGTTCTTC. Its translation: CASSSGGHSSYNEQFF.